This is a list of T cell receptor beta chains from one sample in a study of control samples from healthy donors and cancer patients. Produced via immunoSEQ multiplex PCR; TCRdb's table is partial and in-frame only. The sample records more than 85,000 clones, 90% being singletons. The sample was blood. These TCRs come from a human donor in good health. The donor label of this sample is uncertain. The CDR3 runs from the conserved cysteine through the conserved F or W.

V	J	CDR3
TRBV11-1	TRBJ1-2	CASSFDRGGGYTF
TRBV5-1	TRBJ1-2	CASSKTGQGESSNYGYTF
TRBV2	TRBJ1-4	CASSGDRATNEKLFF
TRBV7-9	TRBJ2-4	CASSLGNGVIQYF
TRBV5-6	TRBJ1-5	CASSQGQGAGSNQPQHF
TRBV6-5	TRBJ1-1	CASSLRGREAFF
TRBV30	TRBJ2-1	CAWSVTGGQFF
TRBV18	TRBJ2-7	CASSPQRTAGEQYF
TRBV6-5	TRBJ1-1	CASSSGGSLITEAFF
TRBV4-2	TRBJ2-3	CASSQTPGTSGSHRDTQYF
TRBV5-6	TRBJ2-7	CASSLGTGSSYEQYF
TRBV6-5	TRBJ2-3	CASAWADTQYF
TRBV10-1	TRBJ2-1	CASSTPGQGNEQFF
TRBV13	TRBJ2-5	CASSQSGGNLQETQYF
TRBV11-3	TRBJ1-3	CASSAQVGNTIYF
TRBV12-3/TRBV12-4	TRBJ1-2	CASSLGIGYGYTF
TRBV5-1	TRBJ1-4	CASSLAGRGGEKLFF
TRBV9	TRBJ1-6	CASSAPYSPLHF
TRBV7-8	TRBJ2-2	CASSLIKGLAVSNTGELFF
TRBV6-5	TRBJ1-5	CASSLGQGNQPQHF
TRBV5-1	TRBJ1-4	CASSLFSSGQGNEKLFF
TRBV5-3	TRBJ1-1	CARSLRGAFF
TRBV2	TRBJ1-3	CASSEMIGATGNTIYF
TRBV27	TRBJ1-1	CASSSGMTNTEAFF
TRBV6-6	TRBJ1-2	CASSAGPANYGYTF
TRBV12-3/TRBV12-4	TRBJ1-2	CASSSGGYGYTF
TRBV30	TRBJ2-1	CAWSVRGTGWNEQFF
TRBV4-1	TRBJ1-1	CASSQGLNRAFF
TRBV2	TRBJ1-1	CASSTRDRGFMEAFF
TRBV5-5	TRBJ2-5	CASSLASSGQETQYF
TRBV11-3	TRBJ2-7	CASGNNGEQYF
TRBV18	TRBJ1-5	CASSLEGQVRNQPQHF
TRBV4-1	TRBJ1-3	CASSPTPDRVGNTIYF
TRBV27	TRBJ1-1	CASSITSWTEAFF
TRBV3-1/TRBV3-2	TRBJ1-3	CASSPRPGNTIYF
TRBV5-1	TRBJ2-1	CASSSTGTAINEQFF
TRBV12-3/TRBV12-4	TRBJ2-5	CASSFLSQETQYF
TRBV6-4	TRBJ2-3	CASSDSRSLAGTTCADTQYF
TRBV10-3	TRBJ1-2	CAILVGGGYTF
TRBV2	TRBJ1-5	CASSATGLSNQPQHF
TRBV25-1	TRBJ1-6	CASSPSPEASTLHF
TRBV5-1	TRBJ1-6	CASSPGTGDYSPLHF